This T cell receptor beta chain stems from a study of tumor and adjacent non-tumor tissue in lung cancer. This sample's RNA came from whole unsorted tissue. A modified ARM-PCR protocol with three rounds of nested PCR amplified TCRbeta. Using its own MiXCR run on the multiplex PCR reads, TCRdb lists one record per CDR3 protein. This table holds 70,000 or so distinct CDR3 sequences, 50% to 60% found once. Trimming removed 5 bases from V and 7 bases from J, with 12 bases in between. This CDR3 is built from 13 residues. The V gene's germline CDR1 is DFQATT and CDR2 SNEGSKA (reference sequence). This clonotype occurred many times.

The J gene is TRBJ1-6, the V gene TRBV20-1, with D possibly matching TRBD1 (6 bases). The sample taken for sequencing was lung tumor tissue. The TCR sequence derives from a man aged 45-65 years with non-small cell lung cancer. The CDR3 coding sequence is TGCAGTGCTTTACGACAGGAGAATTCACCCCTCCACTTT. Translating gives CSALRQENSPLHF.